This T cell receptor (beta chain) comes out of a study of a mutant IDH1 vaccine in newly diagnosed glioma. Study-wide background: It was radiotherapy, temozolomide, or both that patients received previously, with most receiving both. Study outcomes and limitations: Vaccine-induced responses were seen in less than 95% of patients, spanning several MHC alleles.

Time point specified: baseline, week 1 (first vaccination visit). The treatment denotes: pre-vaccination baseline after standard-of-care therapy. With respect to this clone: Antigen: not known.

Clones were read by immunoSEQ multiplex PCR, and TCRdb kept only the in-frame ones, dropping some. The sample lists about 35,000 clones, approximately 91% seen once, with around 4.8% in the top ten. Source: PBMCs, taken from a glioma patient treated with radiotherapy, temozolomide or both. The clonotype originates from a middle-aged woman with glioma.

DNA for the CDR3: TGCGCCAGCAGCCGAGGACCCCTGGGGAGCAATCAGCCCCAGCATTTT. Translation: CASSRGPLGSNQPQHF. The J gene is TRBJ1-5, the V gene TRBV4-1; D remains ambiguous. V was pared by 4 bases and J by 1 base, with 14 bases between. The CDR3 runs to 16 residues. Germline CDR1 is MGHRA and CDR2 is YSYEKL.